The next 20 T cell receptor beta chains were all read from a single sample in a study of identical twins' blood T cells. MiXCR, applied by TCRdb to the 5' RACE reads, yields one record per CDR3 protein. Among a few hundred thousand distinct CDR3 sequences listed, 28% were seen once. Sequenced input: PBMCs. Source of these receptors: a woman aged 18 to 55 in good health.

This chain uses TRBV5-1 with TRBJ2-7; 10 bases map to TRBD1. The V gene end was trimmed by 2 bases and the J gene end by 4 bases; junction bases not matched to a gene: 3. CDR1 and CDR2 (germline): SGHRS, YFSETQ. The CDR3 extends over 14 amino acids. As DNA, the CDR3 is TGCGCCAGCAGCTTCGGACAGGGGGGGTACGAGCAGTACTTC. This encodes CASSFGQGGYEQYF.

The gene calls are TRBV6-1 and TRBJ2-1, with 9 bases aligning to TRBD1. The CDR3 sequence is 14 residues long. After removal of 7 bases from V and 8 bases from J, the junction contained 9 bases not matched to a gene. CDR1 is MNHNS, CDR2 SASEGT, per germline. For the CDR3, the DNA is TGTGCCAGCAACCCACAGGGGGCTCGGGATGAGCAGTTCTTC. Amino acid sequence: CASNPQGARDEQFF.

The CDR3 nucleotides are TGTGCCAGTAGTCCGGACAGCTGGGGGGAAGCTTTCTTT. This translates into CASSPDSWGEAFF. The chain combines TRBV19 with TRBJ1-1; maybe TRBD1 (6 bases). Germline CDR1 is LNHDA and CDR2 is SQIVND (reference sequence). Trimming took 5 bases from V and 8 from J, leaving 15 bases between them. This CDR3 has 13 residues.

The J gene is TRBJ1-2, the V gene TRBV6-5; D remains unclear. The CDR3 has 14 amino acids. Germline V gives CDR1 MNHEY, CDR2 SVGAGI. Trimming shortened V by 6 bases and J by 8 bases, and 19 bases separated the two germline ends. The CDR3 here is CASSRVVRSGGYTF. Here the CDR3 DNA reads TGTGCCAGCAGCCGCGTGGTCCGTTCGGGAGGCTACACCTTC.

The CDR3 bases are TGTGCCAGCGTTTTCCTTCAGGGGGAACTTACGCAGTATTTT. Its protein is CASVFLQGELTQYF. The chain couples TRBV3-1 to TRBJ2-3; TRBD1 agrees at 7 bases. The CDR3 consists of 14 residues. Germline V gives CDR1 LGHDT, CDR2 YNNKEL (reference sequence). J gave up 8 bases and V 8 bases, and 13 bases lay outside the gene matches.

Comment on this clonotype: A clone one base away is much larger, so this may be a read error. V and J are TRBV29-1 and TRBJ1-1, with 7 bases aligning to TRBD1. This CDR3 is built from 13 residues. Germline V CDR1 and CDR2: SQVTM, ANQGSEA. V lost 4 bases to trimming and J lost 7 bases; unmatched junction nucleotides: 9. CDR3: CSVGVGGYYEAFF. In nucleotides, the CDR3 is TGCAGCGTTGGTGTAGGGGGCTATTATGAAGCTTTCTTT. Looking up the rest from reference TRBV29-1 and TRBJ1-1 gives the full variable domain: SAVISQKPSRDICQRGTSLTIQCQVDSQVTMMFWYRQQPGQSLTLIATANQGSEATYESGFVIDKFPISRPNLTFSTLTVSNMSPEDSSIYLCSVGVGGYYEAFFGQGTRLTVV.

Regarding this clonotype: One base away lies a much larger clone, so this may be a sequencing read error. The V gene is TRBV25-1, the J gene TRBJ2-3; no firm D call. This CDR3 has 13 amino acids. Germline V gives CDR1 MGHDK, CDR2 SYGVNS. The CDR3 DNA reads as TGTGCCAGCAGTGAACGGTACGCAGATACGCATTATTTT. It specifies CASSERYADTHYF.

Turning to this clonotype: One end of the junction varies from germline; a read error may be responsible. This chain uses TRBV7-3 with TRBJ1-1; maybe TRBD1 (6 bases). Germline loops: CDR1 SGHTA, CDR2 FQGTGA. The CDR3 totals 13 residues. The CDR3 DNA is TGCGCCAGCAGCCCAACCCAGGGGTTTGAAGCTTTCTTT. As protein: CASSPTQGFEAFF.

Comments on this clonotype: A read error may account for a junction end that differs from germline. The rearrangement joins TRBV19 to TRBJ2-1, with 12 bases that match TRBD2. Germline-derived CDR1 and CDR2 are LNHDA and SQIVND (reference sequence). This CDR3 is built from 17 residues. Here the CDR3 reads CTSSMAKLAGGWNEQFF. CDR3 coding DNA: TGTACCAGTAGTATGGCCAAACTAGCGGGGGGATGGAATGAGCAGTTCTTC.

This clonotype has a count of ten or more. The gene calls are TRBV6-5 and TRBJ1-1; D is undetermined. The CDR3 consists of 13 residues. Germline V lookup: CDR1 MNHEY, CDR2 SVGAGI. V dropped 0 bases and J dropped 1 base, with 3 bases sitting between them. The CDR3 nucleotides are TGTGCCAGCAGTTACTCTTCGAACACTGAAGCTTTCTTT. Its protein product is CASSYSSNTEAFF.

The sample holds many counts of this clonotype. The chain joins TRBV5-6 to TRBJ1-5; a weak D match, TRBD1 (5 bases). The CDR3 sequence is 15 residues long. Germline V gene data show CDR1 as SGHDT and CDR2 as YYEEEE. V was cut by 0 bases and J by 2 bases, with 9 bases left in between. The CDR3 loop is CASSLGIRGNQPQHF. As DNA, the CDR3 is TGTGCCAGCAGCTTGGGGATCAGGGGCAATCAGCCCCAGCATTTT.

The chain is built from TRBV29-1 and TRBJ1-1; D uncertain. The CDR3 loop spans 14 amino acids. Trimming removed 4 bases from V and 4 bases from J, with 16 bases in between. Germline V gene lookup returns CDR1 SQVTM and CDR2 ANQGSEA. Written as DNA, the CDR3 is TGCAGCGTTGGGCGGGTAAGCGGTTCCACTGAAGCTTTCTTT. It is translated as CSVGRVSGSTEAFF. Supplemented by reference TRBV29-1 and TRBJ1-1, the full variable domain reads SAVISQKPSRDICQRGTSLTIQCQVDSQVTMMFWYRQQPGQSLTLIATANQGSEATYESGFVIDKFPISRPNLTFSTLTVSNMSPEDSSIYLCSVGRVSGSTEAFFGQGTRLTVV.

Notes on this clonotype: One base away lies a much larger clone, so this may be a sequencing read error. This chain joins TRBV7-9 and TRBJ1-4, with D unresolved. This CDR3 contains 16 residues. The germline gives CDR1 SEHNR, CDR2 FQNEAQ (reference sequence). This chain's CDR3 is CTSSLDRTTKNEKLFF. The CDR3 nucleotides are TGTACCAGCAGCTTAGATCGCACGACGAAAAATGAAAAACTGTTTTTT. The full variable domain, completed using reference TRBV7-9 and TRBJ1-4, is DTGVSQNPRHKITKRGQNVTFRCDPISEHNRLYWYRQTLGQGPEFLTYFQNEAQLEKSRLLSDRFSAERPKGSFSTLEIQRTEQGDSAMYLCTSSLDRTTKNEKLFFGSGTQLSVL.

As to this clonotype: One end of the junction does not line up with germline, which may come from a read error. The rearrangement joins TRBV5-8 to TRBJ1-4, with D maybe TRBD1 (6 bases). This CDR3 spans 13 amino acids. In germline, CDR1 is SGHTS, CDR2 YDEGEE. The CDR3 DNA follows: TGTGCCAGCAGCTTGGGGGGACACAGGGCTGGGGTTTTT. Its protein product is CASSLGGHRAGVF.

This sequence joins TRBV20-1 and TRBJ2-5, with 7 bases identical to TRBD2. Looked up from germline, CDR1 is DFQATT and CDR2 is SNEGSKA (reference sequence). With V trimmed by 6 bases and J by 4 bases, 14 bases remained unmatched. The CDR3 sequence is 15 residues long. The CDR3 sequence is CSATPSGLGGETQYF. CDR3 coding DNA: TGCAGTGCCACACCTAGCGGCCTGGGAGGAGAGACCCAGTACTTC.

The gene calls are TRBV6-1 and TRBJ1-1; D ambiguous. The germline V and J ends were trimmed by 9 bases and 2 bases, with 13 bases remaining between them. Germline V gene data show CDR1 as MNHNS and CDR2 as SASEGT. The CDR3 is 13 residues long. Here the CDR3 reads CASQPTANTEAFF. DNA for the CDR3: TGTGCCAGTCAGCCGACGGCAAACACTGAAGCTTTCTTT.

Only a few counts were recorded for this clonotype. The V gene is TRBV12-3 or TRBV12-4, the J gene TRBJ1-6, with 8 bases matching TRBD1. The CDR3 contains 15 residues. The V segment lost 6 bases and the J segment 9 bases; nucleotides outside the gene matches: 10. CDR3 in DNA: TGTGCCAGCAGCTCCATGACAGGGGCCAGTTCACCCCTCCACTTT. As protein: CASSSMTGASSPLHF.

This clonotype has ten or more counts. J is TRBJ2-1 and V is TRBV27; 10 bases map to TRBD2. V lost 5 bases to trimming and J lost 6 bases; unmatched junction nucleotides: 10. Germline V lookup: CDR1 MNHEY, CDR2 SMNVEV (reference sequence). The CDR3 contains 16 residues. CDR3 DNA: TGTGCCAGCAGTAGCCTGACTAGCGGGTTCCTCAATGAGCAGTTCTTC. It specifies CASSSLTSGFLNEQFF.

This clonotype showed up just a few times. This chain connects TRBV6-2 or TRBV6-3 to TRBJ2-1; D not resolved. V lost 2 bases and J 0 bases, leaving 14 bases between the germline ends. Germline loops: CDR1 MNHEY, CDR2 SVGEGT. The CDR3 spans 17 residues. CDR3 in DNA: TGTGCCAGCAGTTACGTTGTGCTGGGAAGCTCCTACAATGAGCAGTTCTTC. This sequence encodes CASSYVVLGSSYNEQFF.

V and J are TRBV7-9 and TRBJ1-1, with a weak D call TRBD1 (5 bases). Trimming took 4 bases from V and 3 from J, leaving 9 bases between them. Per the germline V gene, CDR1 is SEHNR and CDR2 is FQNEAQ (reference sequence). CDR3 size: 13 residues. The CDR3 here is CASSSPGHTEAFF. CDR3 in DNA: TGTGCCAGCAGCTCCCCGGGACACACTGAAGCTTTCTTT.